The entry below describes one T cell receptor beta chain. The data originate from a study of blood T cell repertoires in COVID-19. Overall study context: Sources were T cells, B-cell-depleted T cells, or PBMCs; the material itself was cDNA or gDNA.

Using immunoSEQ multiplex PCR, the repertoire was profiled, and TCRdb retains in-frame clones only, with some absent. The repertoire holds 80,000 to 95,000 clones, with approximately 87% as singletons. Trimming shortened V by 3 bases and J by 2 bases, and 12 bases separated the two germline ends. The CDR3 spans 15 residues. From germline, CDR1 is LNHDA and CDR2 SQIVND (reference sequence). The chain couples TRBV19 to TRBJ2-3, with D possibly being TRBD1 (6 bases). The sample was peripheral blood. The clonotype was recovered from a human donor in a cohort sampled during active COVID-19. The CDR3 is CASSISGAHTDTQYF. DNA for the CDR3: TGTGCCAGTAGTATTTCAGGGGCCCACACAGATACGCAGTATTTT. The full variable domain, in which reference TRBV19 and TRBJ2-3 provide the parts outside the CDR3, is DGGITQSPKYLFRKEGQNVTLSCEQNLNHDAMYWYRQDPGQGLRLIYYSQIVNDFQKGDIAEGYSVSREKKESFPLTVTSAQKNPTAFYLCASSISGAHTDTQYFGPGTRLTVL.